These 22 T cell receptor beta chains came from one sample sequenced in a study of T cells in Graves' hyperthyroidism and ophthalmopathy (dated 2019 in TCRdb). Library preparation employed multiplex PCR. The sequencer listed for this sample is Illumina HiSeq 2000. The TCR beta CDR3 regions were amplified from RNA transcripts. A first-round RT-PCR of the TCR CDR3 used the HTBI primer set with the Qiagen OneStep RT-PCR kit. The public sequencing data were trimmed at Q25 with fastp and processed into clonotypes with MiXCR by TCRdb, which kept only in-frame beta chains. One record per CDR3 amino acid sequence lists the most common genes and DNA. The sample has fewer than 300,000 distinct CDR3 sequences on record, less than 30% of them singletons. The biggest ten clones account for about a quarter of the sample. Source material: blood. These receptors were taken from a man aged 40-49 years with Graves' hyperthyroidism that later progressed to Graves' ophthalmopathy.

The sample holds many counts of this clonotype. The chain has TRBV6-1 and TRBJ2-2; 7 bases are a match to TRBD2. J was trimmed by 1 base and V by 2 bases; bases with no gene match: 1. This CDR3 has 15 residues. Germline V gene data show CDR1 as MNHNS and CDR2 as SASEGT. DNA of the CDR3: TGTGCCAGCAGTGAATGGACTAGGAACACCGGGGAGCTGTTTTTT. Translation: CASSEWTRNTGELFF.

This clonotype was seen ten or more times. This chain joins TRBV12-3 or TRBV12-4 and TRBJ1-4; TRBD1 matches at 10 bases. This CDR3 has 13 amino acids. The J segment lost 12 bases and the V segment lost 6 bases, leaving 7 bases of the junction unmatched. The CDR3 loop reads CASRRTGTGELFF. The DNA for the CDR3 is TGTGCCAGCAGACGTACCGGGACAGGGGAACTGTTTTTT.

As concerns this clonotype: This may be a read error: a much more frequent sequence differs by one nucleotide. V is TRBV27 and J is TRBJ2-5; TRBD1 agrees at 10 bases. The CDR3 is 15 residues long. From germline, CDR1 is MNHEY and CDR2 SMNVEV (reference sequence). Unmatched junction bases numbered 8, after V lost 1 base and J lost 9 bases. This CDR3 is CASSLLDRGYEAQYF. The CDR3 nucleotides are TGTGCCAGCAGTTTATTGGACAGGGGGTACGAGGCCCAGTACTTC.

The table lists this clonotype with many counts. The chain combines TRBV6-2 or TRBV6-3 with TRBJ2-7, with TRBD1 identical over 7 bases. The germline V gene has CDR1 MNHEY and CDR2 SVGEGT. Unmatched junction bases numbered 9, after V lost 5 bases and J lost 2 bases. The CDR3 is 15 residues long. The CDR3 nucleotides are TGTGCCAGCAGTCCGACAGGGTGGAGGACCTACGAGCAGTACTTC. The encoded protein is CASSPTGWRTYEQYF.

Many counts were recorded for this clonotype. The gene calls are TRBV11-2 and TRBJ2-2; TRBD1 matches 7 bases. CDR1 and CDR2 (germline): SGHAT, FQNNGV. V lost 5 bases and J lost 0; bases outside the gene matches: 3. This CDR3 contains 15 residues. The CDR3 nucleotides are TGTGCCAGCAGCCGGGACAGCTCGAACACCGGGGAGCTGTTTTTT. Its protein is CASSRDSSNTGELFF.

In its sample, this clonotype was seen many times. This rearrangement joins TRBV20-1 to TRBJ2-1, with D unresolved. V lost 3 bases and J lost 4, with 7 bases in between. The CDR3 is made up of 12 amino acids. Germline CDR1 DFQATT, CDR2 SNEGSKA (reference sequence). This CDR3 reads CSASWGYNEQFF. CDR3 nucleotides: TGCAGTGCTAGCTGGGGATACAATGAGCAGTTCTTC.

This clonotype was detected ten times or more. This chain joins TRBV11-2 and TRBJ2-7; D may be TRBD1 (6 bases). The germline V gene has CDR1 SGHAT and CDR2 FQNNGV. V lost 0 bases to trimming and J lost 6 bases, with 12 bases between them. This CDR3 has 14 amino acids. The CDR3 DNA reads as TGTGCCAGCAGCTTAGAGGTGGGGACATTCGAGCAGTACTTC. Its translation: CASSLEVGTFEQYF.

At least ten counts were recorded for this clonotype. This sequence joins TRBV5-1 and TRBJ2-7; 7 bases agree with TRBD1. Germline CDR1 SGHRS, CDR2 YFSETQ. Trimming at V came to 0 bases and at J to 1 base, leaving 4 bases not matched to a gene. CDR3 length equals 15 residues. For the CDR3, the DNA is TGCGCCAGCAGCTTGGGCCGACAGGGTTCCTACGAGCAGTACTTC. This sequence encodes CASSLGRQGSYEQYF.

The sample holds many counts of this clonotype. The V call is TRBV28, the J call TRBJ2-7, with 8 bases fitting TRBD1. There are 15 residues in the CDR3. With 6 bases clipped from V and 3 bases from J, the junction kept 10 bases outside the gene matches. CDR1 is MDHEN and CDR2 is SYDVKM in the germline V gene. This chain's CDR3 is CASRNTGGTNYEQYF. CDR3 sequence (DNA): TGTGCCAGCAGAAACACAGGGGGAACAAACTACGAGCAGTACTTC.

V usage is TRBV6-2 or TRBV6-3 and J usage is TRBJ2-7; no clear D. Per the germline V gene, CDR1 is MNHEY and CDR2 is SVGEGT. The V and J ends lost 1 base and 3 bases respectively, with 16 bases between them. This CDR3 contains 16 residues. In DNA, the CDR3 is TGTGCCAGCAGTTACTTGATGCGAGCATCACACTACGAGCAGTACTTC. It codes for CASSYLMRASHYEQYF.

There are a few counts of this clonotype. CDR3: CASPRQGSDEQYF. CDR3 nucleotides: TGTGCCAGCCCTAGACAGGGATCGGACGAGCAGTACTTC. This sequence joins TRBV6-1 and TRBJ2-7, with 7 bases matching TRBD1. The CDR3 covers 13 residues. Germline V gene lookup returns CDR1 MNHNS and CDR2 SASEGT. After removal of 8 bases from V and 5 bases from J, the junction contained 9 bases not matched to a gene.

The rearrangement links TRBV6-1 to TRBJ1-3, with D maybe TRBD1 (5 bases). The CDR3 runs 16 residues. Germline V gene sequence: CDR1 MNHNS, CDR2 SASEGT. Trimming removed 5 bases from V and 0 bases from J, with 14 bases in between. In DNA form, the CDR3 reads TGTGCCAGCAGTCCCATAGGGACTTTCTCTGGAAACACCATATATTTT. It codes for CASSPIGTFSGNTIYF.

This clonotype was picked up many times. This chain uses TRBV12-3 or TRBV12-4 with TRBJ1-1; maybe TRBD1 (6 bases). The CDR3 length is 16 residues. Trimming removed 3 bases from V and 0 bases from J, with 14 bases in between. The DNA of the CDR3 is TGTGCCAGCAGTTTCCGACAGGTTATATTGAACACTGAAGCTTTCTTT. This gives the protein CASSFRQVILNTEAFF.

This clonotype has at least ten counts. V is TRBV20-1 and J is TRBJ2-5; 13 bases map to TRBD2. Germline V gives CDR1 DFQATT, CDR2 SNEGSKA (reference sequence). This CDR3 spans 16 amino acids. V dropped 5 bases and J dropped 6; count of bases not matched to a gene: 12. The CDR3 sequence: CSADPRTSGRTKTQYF. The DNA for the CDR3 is TGCAGTGCTGACCCCCGGACTAGCGGGAGAACGAAGACCCAGTACTTC.

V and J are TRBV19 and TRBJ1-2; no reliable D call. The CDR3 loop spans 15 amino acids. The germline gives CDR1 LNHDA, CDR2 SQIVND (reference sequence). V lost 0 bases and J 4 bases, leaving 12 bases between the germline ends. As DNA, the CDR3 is TGTGCCAGTAGTATAGAGACCCGGTCGGGCTATGGCTACACCTTC. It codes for CASSIETRSGYGYTF. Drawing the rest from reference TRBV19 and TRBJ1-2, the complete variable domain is DGGITQSPKYLFRKEGQNVTLSCEQNLNHDAMYWYRQDPGQGLRLIYYSQIVNDFQKGDIAEGYSVSREKKESFPLTVTSAQKNPTAFYLCASSIETRSGYGYTFGSGTRLTVV.

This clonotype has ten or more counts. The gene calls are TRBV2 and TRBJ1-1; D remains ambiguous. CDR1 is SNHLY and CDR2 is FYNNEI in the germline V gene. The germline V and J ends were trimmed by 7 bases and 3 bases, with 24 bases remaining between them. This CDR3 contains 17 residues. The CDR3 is CASIEAPRRPRHTEAFF. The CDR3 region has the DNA TGTGCCAGCATCGAAGCACCGAGACGGCCACGGCACACTGAAGCTTTCTTT.

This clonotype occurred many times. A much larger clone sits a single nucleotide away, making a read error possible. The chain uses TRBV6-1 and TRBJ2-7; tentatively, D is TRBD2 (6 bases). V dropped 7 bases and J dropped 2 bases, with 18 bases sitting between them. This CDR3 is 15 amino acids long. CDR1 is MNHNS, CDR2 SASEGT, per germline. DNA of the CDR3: TGTGCCAGCAATGATGGGAGGCCAGGTCCCTACGAGCAGTACTTC. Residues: CASNDGRPGPYEQYF.

The CDR3 DNA is TGTGCCAGCAGTCGGCTAGCGGGCTTCTACGAGCAGTACTTC. Protein product: CASSRLAGFYEQYF. The gene calls are TRBV28 and TRBJ2-7; TRBD2 agrees at 8 bases. This CDR3 comprises 14 residues. Germline V gene sequence: CDR1 MDHEN, CDR2 SYDVKM. V lost 5 bases and J lost 3; bases outside the gene matches: 6.

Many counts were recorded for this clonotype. CDR3 sequence reads: CASSEWGEAFF. CDR3 coding DNA: TGCGCCAGCAGTGAGTGGGGAGAAGCTTTCTTT. The chain carries TRBV10-2 and TRBJ1-1; no reliable D call. The CDR3 extends over 11 amino acids. The V and J ends lost 1 base and 8 bases respectively, with 5 bases between them. CDR1 is WSHSY, CDR2 SAAADI, per germline.

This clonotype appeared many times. The CDR3 region is CAWMHSTEAFF. CDR3 DNA sequence: TGTGCCTGGATGCATTCCACTGAAGCTTTCTTT. The chain recombines TRBV30 with TRBJ1-1; D gene ambiguous. CDR3 length equals 11 residues. The V gene's germline CDR1 is GTSNPN and CDR2 SVGIG (reference sequence). The V end was cut by 4 bases, the J end by 4 bases, with 7 bases between.

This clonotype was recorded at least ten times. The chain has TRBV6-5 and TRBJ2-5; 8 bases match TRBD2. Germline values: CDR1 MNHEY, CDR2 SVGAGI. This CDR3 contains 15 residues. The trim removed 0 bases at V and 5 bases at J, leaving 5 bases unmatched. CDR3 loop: CASSYSLAGSETQYF. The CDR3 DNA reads TGTGCCAGCAGTTACTCGTTAGCGGGATCGGAGACCCAGTACTTC.

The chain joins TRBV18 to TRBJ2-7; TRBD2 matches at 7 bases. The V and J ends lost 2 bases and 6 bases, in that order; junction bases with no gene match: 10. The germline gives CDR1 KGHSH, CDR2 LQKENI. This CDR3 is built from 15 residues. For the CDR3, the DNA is TGTGCCAGCTCACCAAGGGTGAGCGGGACTCGCGAGCAGTACTTC. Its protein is CASSPRVSGTREQYF.